What follows describes a single TCR beta chain. Its antigen is still unknown. Trimming cost V 4 bases and J 2 bases; bases outside gene matches: 9. Germline-derived CDR1 and CDR2 are SGDLS and YYNGEE. CDR3 length equals 15 residues. The data stem from a study of OX40 agonist ivuxolimab in advanced cancers. Study at large: An agonistic human IgG2 monoclonal antibody against OX40 (CD134) was given.

Study outcomes and limitations: By week 6 at 0.1 to 3.0 mg/kg, blood CD4+ and CD8+ T cells had expanded clonally. Relatively little clonal expansion, among the lowest observed, appeared in partial responders at 0.1-3.0 mg/kg.

The table came from immunoSEQ multiplex PCR; TCRdb's copy has only in-frame clones and leaves some out. The repertoire holds 80,000 to 95,000 clones, roughly nine tenths seen once, with 0.51% in the top ten. The rearrangement joins TRBV9 to TRBJ2-7; 7 bases agree with TRBD1. The sequence was obtained from an adult with an advanced solid tumor such as melanoma, head and neck, liver or kidney cancer. The specimen comprised CD4+ or CD8+ T cells sorted from blood, sampled in a trial of the OX40 agonist ivuxolimab. CDR3 sequence: CASSPGTVVTYEQYF. In DNA form, the CDR3 reads TGTGCCAGCAGCCCAGGGACAGTAGTAACCTACGAGCAGTACTTC.